Listed here is a single T cell receptor beta chain. Antigen unknown. The ends were cut back, 4 bases at V and 11 bases at J, with 21 bases in the middle. Per the germline V gene, CDR1 is SGHDT and CDR2 is YYEEEE. The CDR3 is 14 residues long. TCRdb re-called the reads through MiXCR, storing one row per CDR3 protein. This table has about 60,000 distinct CDR3 sequences, 60% to 80% appearing once. These data are taken from a study of type 1 regulatory T cells. Sequenced material: cultured non-Tr1 T cells, either the whole culture or a sorted T cell fraction (not recorded which). The sequence came from a human donor in good health. V and J are TRBV5-6 and TRBJ1-1; no clear D gene. CDR3 residues: CASSRRQGLPTAFF. The CDR3 region has the DNA TGTGCCAGCAGCAGGAGACAAGGGCTCCCTACCGCTTTCTTT.